The 4 T cell receptor beta chains given below trace back to one sample, sequenced in a study of cytomegalovirus exposure and HLA in healthy donors. Primers included in the PCR were 60 Vbeta and 13 Jbeta primers. Sequencing used immunoSEQ multiplex PCR; TCRdb keeps in-frame clones, though not all of them. The table has 110,000 to 150,000 clones, around 79% seen once. The specimen sequenced was PBMCs. These TCRs come from a woman between 45 and 60 years old in good health and CMV-seropositive.

The V and J genes are TRBV4-2 and TRBJ2-3, with D possibly TRBD2 on 6 matching bases. Trimming pared 3 bases from V and 2 bases from J, leaving 12 bases between. The germline V gene encodes CDR1 LGHNA and CDR2 YNFKEQ. This CDR3 has 15 residues. The CDR3 nucleotides are TGTGCCAGCAGCCACCGGGACTCCTACACAGATACGCAGTATTTT. Amino acids: CASSHRDSYTDTQYF.

The gene calls are TRBV19 and TRBJ2-1; 8 positions match TRBD2. With 5 bases clipped from V and 8 bases from J, the junction kept 8 bases outside the gene matches. Germline CDR1 and CDR2: LNHDA and SQIVND (reference sequence). The CDR3 covers 14 residues. The CDR3 loop is CASSLRGGRDEQFF. DNA of the CDR3: TGTGCCAGTAGTCTACGGGGGGGCCGGGATGAGCAGTTCTTC.

V and J are TRBV10-1 and TRBJ2-4, with a possible D match to TRBD1 (7 bases). The V and J ends lost 2 bases and 0 bases respectively, with 26 bases between them. Germline lookup yields CDR1 WNHNN and CDR2 SYGVQD (reference sequence). The CDR3 sequence is 21 residues long. The CDR3 DNA sequence: TGCGCCAGCAGTGAGGGGGCCTGGGGGGACAGCTTTTTACTAGCCAAAAACATTCAGTACTTC. The encoded protein is CASSEGAWGDSFLLAKNIQYF.

On this clone: Other DNA sequences in this sample translate to the same CDR3. J is TRBJ1-1 and V is TRBV9, with TRBD1 as a possible D gene (6 bases). Germline lookup yields CDR1 SGDLS and CDR2 YYNGEE. The germline V and J ends were trimmed by 3 bases and 2 bases, with 8 bases remaining between them. The CDR3 sequence is 13 residues long. The CDR3 DNA reads as TGTGCCAGCAGCGGAGGGGGTAACACTGAAGCTTTCTTT. Translating it yields CASSGGGNTEAFF.